This T cell receptor (beta chain) was sequenced during a study of radiotherapy plus CTLA-4 blockade in lung cancer. Using immunoSEQ multiplex PCR, the repertoire was profiled, and TCRdb retains in-frame clones only, with some absent. The sample lists about 97,000 clones, 65% to 85% occurring once. Germline CDR1 SGHVS, CDR2 FQNEAQ. The length of the CDR3 is 13 residues. The V gene is TRBV7-8, the J gene TRBJ2-5; a possible D gene is TRBD2 (5 bases). The assigned J gene may be wrong: the sequence end matches TRBJ2-7 better. This sequence originates from a human donor with non-small cell lung cancer who had a partial response to radiotherapy plus ipilimumab. Some clones in this sample may be carry-over from other donors' samples. The sequencing used peripheral blood, collected from a patient treated with radiotherapy plus ipilimumab. CDR3 nucleotides: TGTGCCAGCAGTACCGGGATGCACTACGAGCAGTACTTC. This sequence encodes CASSTGMHYEQYF.